The TCR beta chain described here comes from a study of cytomegalovirus exposure and HLA in healthy donors. CDR1 is GTSNPN, CDR2 SVGIG, per germline (reference sequence). With 2 bases clipped from V and 0 bases from J, the junction kept 5 bases outside the gene matches. The CDR3 extends over 16 amino acids. Whole-study findings and limits: Available immune exposure information covered CMV serostatus only.

Both 60 Vbeta primers and 13 Jbeta primers went into the PCR. In the authors' workflow: As a later analysis found, there were 80 million or so unique TCR beta chains, of which roughly 11 million were shared. TCRdb's table, derived via immunoSEQ multiplex PCR, lists solely in-frame clones and lacks some. V, J and clone size derive from that table, while D and trimming were established from the DNA sequence. The sample yields fewer than 70,000 clones, under 85% seen once. Regarding this clone: Its cognate antigen is unknown.

This TCR was recovered from a woman aged 60-75 years in good health and CMV-seropositive. Sequencing used PBMCs. The J gene is TRBJ1-3, the V gene TRBV30; 9 bases are shared with TRBD1. The CDR3 DNA reads TGTGCCTGGAGTTGGACAGGGGCGATCTCTGGAAACACCATATATTTT. Translating gives CAWSWTGAISGNTIYF. Based on the CDR3 plus reference TRBV30 and TRBJ1-3, the full variable domain is SQTIHQWPATLVQPVGSPLSLECTVEGTSNPNLYWYRQAAGRGLQLLFYSVGIGQISSEVPQNLSASRPQDRQFILSSKKLLLSDSGFYLCAWSWTGAISGNTIYFGEGSWLTVV.